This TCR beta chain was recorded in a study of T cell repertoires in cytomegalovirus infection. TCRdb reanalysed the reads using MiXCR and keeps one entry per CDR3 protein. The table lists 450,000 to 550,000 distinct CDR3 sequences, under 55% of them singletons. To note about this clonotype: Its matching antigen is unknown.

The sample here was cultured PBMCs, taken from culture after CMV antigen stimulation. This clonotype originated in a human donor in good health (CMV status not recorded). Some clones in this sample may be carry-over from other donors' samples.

CDR3 sequence (DNA): TGTGCCAGCAGTGACGGACGGTCCGAGCAGTACTTC. Protein: CASSDGRSEQYF. The chain combines TRBV12-3 or TRBV12-4 with TRBJ2-7; no definite D call. Trimming cost V 5 bases and J 6 bases, with 11 bases left between them. This CDR3 contains 12 residues.